The rows below give T cell receptor beta chains drawn from one sample of a study of Graves' ophthalmopathy and Graves' hyperthyroidism. MiXCR, applied by TCRdb to the multiplex PCR reads, yields one record per CDR3 protein. The top ten clones hold over 2.5% of a sample with more than 550,000 distinct CDR3 sequences, roughly two fifths of them seen once. Sequencing was carried out using peripheral blood. These receptors all stem from an adult man with Graves' ophthalmopathy. Each CDR3 is given with its conserved first and last residue. D genes are given only for firm matches. Size is stated for part of the rows, as once, few or many counts, or as a class when the clone is expanded.

size	J	V	D	CDR3	DNA
.	TRBJ1-5	TRBV10-3	TRBD1	CAIRDRVQGNQPQHF	TGTGCCATCAGGGACAGGGTGCAAGGCAATCAGCCCCAGCATTTT
.	TRBJ1-5	TRBV15	.	CATSRGLGQAHQPQHF	TGTGCCACCAGCAGAGGTCTGGGACAAGCCCATCAGCCCCAGCATTTT
many	TRBJ2-2	TRBV24-1	TRBD1	CATSEPTGTGNTGELFF	TGTGCCACCAGTGAACCAACCGGGACAGGGAACACCGGGGAGCTGTTTTTT
.	TRBJ2-6	TRBV29-1	TRBD1	CSVRDRGSVLTF	TGCAGCGTTCGCGACAGGGGTTCCGTCCTGACTTTC
.	TRBJ2-7	TRBV9	TRBD1	CASSAGQDYEQYF	TGTGCCAGCAGCGCTGGACAGGACTACGAGCAGTACTTC
.	TRBJ2-7	TRBV29-1	TRBD1	CSVTGATGQGAPGEQYF	TGCAGCGTGACAGGGGCGACGGGACAGGGGGCGCCTGGCGAGCAGTACTTC
.	TRBJ1-2	TRBV3-1	.	CASSRKRDINNYGYTF	TGTGCCAGCAGCCGAAAGCGGGACATAAATAACTATGGCTACACCTTC
many	TRBJ2-7	TRBV6-2/TRBV6-3	.	CASSRVWVLTYEQYF	TGTGCCAGCAGCCGCGTGTGGGTGCTTACTTACGAGCAGTACTTC
many	TRBJ1-1	TRBV7-9	.	CASSLEGLNTEAFF	TGTGCCAGCAGCTTGGAGGGCTTGAACACTGAAGCTTTCTTT
many	TRBJ2-5	TRBV2	.	CASRGTVQETQYF	TGTGCCAGCAGGGGGACCGTCCAAGAGACCCAGTACTTC
many	TRBJ2-6	TRBV5-4	TRBD1	CASSPHRTGRSGANVLTF	TGTGCCAGCAGCCCCCATCGGACAGGACGCTCTGGGGCCAACGTCCTGACTTTC
many	TRBJ1-1	TRBV2	.	CAIRGGDYTEAFF	TGTGCCATTAGGGGGGGAGATTACACTGAAGCTTTCTTT
many	TRBJ1-1	TRBV7-3	TRBD1	CASSLTSQGAVANTEAFF	TGTGCCAGCAGCTTAACATCGCAGGGGGCGGTTGCGAACACTGAAGCTTTCTTT
few	TRBJ2-7	TRBV20-1	TRBD2	CSASGVWGEASGVSSYEQYF	TGCAGTGCTTCCGGGGTGTGGGGCGAGGCTAGCGGGGTGAGCTCCTACGAGCAGTACTTC
many	TRBJ2-5	TRBV7-9	.	CASSFGYSPGQTQYF	TGTGCCAGCAGCTTTGGGTACAGCCCTGGACAGACCCAGTACTTC
many	TRBJ2-1	TRBV29-1	.	CSVEKSLGEQFF	TGCAGCGTTGAGAAGTCCCTAGGCGAGCAGTTCTTC
many	TRBJ2-7	TRBV19	TRBD1	CASSTGTGGWDEQYF	TGTGCCAGTAGTACGGGGACAGGGGGCTGGGACGAGCAGTACTTC
few	TRBJ1-2	TRBV29-1	TRBD1	CSAPTGTGSHCGYTF	TGCAGCGCCCCAACCGGGACAGGGAGTCACTGTGGCTACACCTTC
.	TRBJ2-7	TRBV11-2	TRBD1	CASSLSTGGDEQYF	TGTGCCAGCAGCTTATCCACAGGGGGAGACGAGCAGTACTTC
many	TRBJ1-2	TRBV7-9	.	CASSLGHGDYTF	TGTGCCAGCAGCTTAGGCCACGGAGACTACACCTTC
many	TRBJ1-6	TRBV7-3	.	CASSLWVSYNSPLHF	TGTGCCAGCAGCTTATGGGTTTCCTATAATTCACCCCTCCACTTT
many	TRBJ1-5	TRBV12-3/TRBV12-4	.	CASSRDAGSNQPQHF	TGTGCCAGCAGTCGGGACGCAGGAAGCAATCAGCCCCAGCATTTT
few	TRBJ2-7	TRBV5-1	.	CASSSLGARGPIYEQYF	TGCGCCAGCAGCTCCTTGGGAGCGAGAGGGCCGATCTACGAGCAGTACTTC
many	TRBJ1-1	TRBV19	.	CASTGTGPKAFF	TGTGCCAGTACCGGGACGGGACCTAAAGCTTTCTTT
.	TRBJ2-3	TRBV14	.	CASSSTPADTQYF	TGTGCCAGCAGCAGTACCCCCGCAGATACGCAGTATTTT
.	TRBJ1-1	TRBV10-3	.	CAISYQQADRKAFF	TGTGCCATCAGTTACCAACAGGCAGACCGAAAAGCTTTCTTT
many	TRBJ1-6	TRBV15	.	CATSRAGTYGPLHF	TGTGCCACCAGCAGAGCCGGGACATATGGGCCCCTCCACTTT
.	TRBJ2-2	TRBV9	.	CASSQDLTNTGELFF	TGTGCCAGCAGCCAAGATTTAACGAACACCGGGGAGCTGTTTTTT
.	TRBJ1-2	TRBV29-1	TRBD1	CSVTGQGLDGYTF	TGCAGCGTTACCGGACAGGGACTTGATGGCTACACCTTC
.	TRBJ1-5	TRBV7-9	.	CASSLAPREAQHF	TGTGCCAGCAGCTTAGCGCCGAGGGAGGCCCAGCATTTT
.	TRBJ1-1	TRBV19	TRBD1	CASLNRGLHTEAFF	TGTGCCAGCTTGAACAGGGGACTCCACACTGAAGCTTTCTTT
.	TRBJ1-2	TRBV29-1	.	CSPWTPSYGYTF	TGCAGCCCTTGGACACCCTCCTATGGCTACACCTTC
many	TRBJ1-1	TRBV7-9	TRBD1	CASRGQGSLNTEAFF	TGTGCCAGCAGAGGACAGGGTTCCTTGAACACTGAAGCTTTCTTT
.	TRBJ1-2	TRBV11-2	.	CASSSGDTGGYTF	TGTGCCAGCAGCAGCGGTGACACGGGTGGCTACACCTTC
many	TRBJ2-5	TRBV19	.	CASRSTGAETQYF	TGTGCCAGTAGATCTACAGGTGCAGAGACCCAGTACTTC
.	TRBJ1-2	TRBV27	TRBD1	CASSLSKDRTSGYTF	TGTGCCAGCAGTTTATCGAAGGACAGGACCTCCGGCTACACCTTC
once	TRBJ2-7	TRBV6-5	.	CASGGVGEQYF	TGTGCCAGCGGCGGGGTTGGCGAGCAGTACTTC
.	TRBJ2-2	TRBV20-1	TRBD2	CSARPRPGLAGGTGELFF	TGCAGTGCTAGACCCCGACCGGGACTAGCGGGGGGCACCGGGGAGCTGTTTTTT
.	TRBJ1-1	TRBV24-1	.	CATSGGKREHFF	TGTGCCACCAGTGGAGGGAAGCGGGAGCATTTCTTT
.	TRBJ2-5	TRBV7-9	TRBD1	CASSRGQGTEETQYF	TGTGCCAGCAGCAGGGGACAGGGTACGGAGGAGACCCAGTACTTC
.	TRBJ2-2	TRBV25-1	.	CASSGRWGAAGELFF	TGTGCCAGCAGTGGAAGATGGGGGGCGGCCGGGGAGCTGTTTTTT
many	TRBJ1-1	TRBV12-3/TRBV12-4	.	CASSLGLQNTEAFF	TGTGCCAGCAGTTTAGGACTACAGAACACTGAAGCTTTCTTT
.	TRBJ2-3	TRBV29-1	TRBD2	CSATTGTSFADTQYF	TGCAGCGCCACCACCGGGACTAGCTTCGCAGATACGCAGTATTTT
.	TRBJ2-5	TRBV7-9	.	CASSWVGIEETQYF	TGTGCCAGCAGCTGGGTGGGGATTGAGGAGACCCAGTACTTC
.	TRBJ1-4	TRBV10-3	.	CAISEGTQDEKLFF	TGTGCCATCAGTGAAGGGACACAGGATGAAAAACTGTTTTTT
many	TRBJ1-5	TRBV5-1	TRBD1	CASSPQGQGSNQPQHF	TGCGCCAGCAGCCCACAGGGACAGGGTAGCAATCAGCCCCAGCATTTT
.	TRBJ1-5	TRBV2	TRBD1	CASSEMGQASNQPQHF	TGTGCCAGCAGTGAAATGGGACAGGCCAGCAATCAGCCCCAGCATTTT
few	TRBJ2-7	TRBV9	TRBD1	CASTRTGDSYEQYF	TGTGCCAGCACACGGACAGGGGACTCCTACGAGCAGTACTTC
few	TRBJ2-1	TRBV2	.	CASSYGNEQFF	TGTGCCAGCAGTTATGGCAATGAGCAGTTCTTC
.	TRBJ2-6	TRBV5-1	.	CASSLLLGANVLTF	TGCGCCAGCAGCTTGTTATTAGGGGCCAACGTCCTGACTTTC
.	TRBJ2-5	TRBV7-2	TRBD2	CASSGGRGARETQYF	TGTGCCAGCAGCGGAGGGCGGGGGGCCAGGGAGACCCAGTACTTC
few	TRBJ2-2	TRBV24-1	TRBD1	CATSAGQDNEQFF	TGTGCCACCAGTGCAGGACAGGACAATGAGCAGTTTTTT
many	TRBJ2-7	TRBV29-1	.	CSVGNQDPTNEQYF	TGCAGCGTTGGAAATCAGGACCCAACGAACGAGCAGTACTTC
few	TRBJ2-2	TRBV2	TRBD2	CASSEGTSILSGELFF	TGTGCCAGCAGTGAAGGGACTAGCATTTTATCCGGGGAGCTGTTTTTT
.	TRBJ2-2	TRBV10-3	.	CASTRVRVNTGELFF	TGTGCCAGCACACGGGTTAGGGTGAACACCGGGGAGCTGTTTTTT